The source of this TCR beta chain is a study of blood T cell repertoires in COVID-19. Study context: Specimens from acute and convalescent COVID-19 originated in the United States, Italy and Spain. T cells, B-cell-depleted T cells, or PBMCs supplied cDNA or gDNA.

Trimming removed 1 base at V and 3 bases at J, with 9 bases between. This CDR3 spans 15 amino acids. Germline V gives CDR1 SEHNR, CDR2 FQNEAQ (reference sequence). Profiling relied on immunoSEQ multiplex PCR, and the TCRdb table lists in-frame clones only, not all of them. Of over 200,000 clones listed, around nine tenths are singletons. Seattle researchers signed up patients amid active infection and tracked them longitudinally. Material for sequencing was peripheral blood. The origin of this receptor is a man aged 60-69 years with COVID-19, enrolled during active disease. J is TRBJ2-2 and V is TRBV7-9, with no clear D. The CDR3 DNA follows: TGTGCCAGCAGCTTAGTCAGTTCACACACCGGGGAGCTGTTTTTT. It encodes CASSLVSSHTGELFF.